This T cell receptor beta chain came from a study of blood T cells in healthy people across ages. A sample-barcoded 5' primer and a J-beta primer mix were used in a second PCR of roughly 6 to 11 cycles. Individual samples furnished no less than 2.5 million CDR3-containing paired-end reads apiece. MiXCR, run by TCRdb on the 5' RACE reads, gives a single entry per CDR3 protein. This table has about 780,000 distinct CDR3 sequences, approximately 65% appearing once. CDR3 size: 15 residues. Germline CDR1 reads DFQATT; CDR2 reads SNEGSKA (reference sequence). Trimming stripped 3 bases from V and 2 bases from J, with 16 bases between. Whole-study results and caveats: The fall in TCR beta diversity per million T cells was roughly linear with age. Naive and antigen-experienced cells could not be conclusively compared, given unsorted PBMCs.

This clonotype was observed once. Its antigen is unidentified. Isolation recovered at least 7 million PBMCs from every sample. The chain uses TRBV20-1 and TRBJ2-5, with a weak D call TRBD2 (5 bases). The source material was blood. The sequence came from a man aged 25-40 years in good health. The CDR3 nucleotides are TGCAGTGCTAGTCGGCTAGCCGCTTTACAAGAGACCCAGTACTTC. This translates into CSASRLAALQETQYF.